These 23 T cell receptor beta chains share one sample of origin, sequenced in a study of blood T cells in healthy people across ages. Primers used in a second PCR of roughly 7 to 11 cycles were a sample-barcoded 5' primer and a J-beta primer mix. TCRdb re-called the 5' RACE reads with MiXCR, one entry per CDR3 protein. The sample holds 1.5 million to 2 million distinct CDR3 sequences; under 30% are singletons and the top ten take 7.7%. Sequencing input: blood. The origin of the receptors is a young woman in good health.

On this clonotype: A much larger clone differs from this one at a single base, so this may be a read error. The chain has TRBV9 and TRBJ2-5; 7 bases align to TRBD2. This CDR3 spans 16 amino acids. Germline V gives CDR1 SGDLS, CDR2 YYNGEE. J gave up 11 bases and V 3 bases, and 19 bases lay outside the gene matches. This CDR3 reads CASSAPTSGAFNEQYF. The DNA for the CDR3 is TGTGCCAGCAGCGCCCCCACAAGCGGGGCCTTCAATGAGCAGTACTTC.

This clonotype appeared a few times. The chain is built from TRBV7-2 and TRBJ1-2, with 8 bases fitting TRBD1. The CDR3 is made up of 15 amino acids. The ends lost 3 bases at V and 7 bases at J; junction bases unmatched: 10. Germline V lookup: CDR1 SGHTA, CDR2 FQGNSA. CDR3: CASSFVQGALGGYTF. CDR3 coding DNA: TGTGCCAGCAGCTTTGTGCAGGGGGCGCTTGGTGGCTACACCTTC. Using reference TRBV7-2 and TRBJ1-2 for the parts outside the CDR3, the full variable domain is GAGVSQSPSNKVTEKGKDVELRCDPISGHTALYWYRQSLGQGLEFLIYFQGNSAPDKSGLPSDRFSAERTGGSVSTLTIQRTQQEDSAVYLCASSFVQGALGGYTFGSGTRLTVV.

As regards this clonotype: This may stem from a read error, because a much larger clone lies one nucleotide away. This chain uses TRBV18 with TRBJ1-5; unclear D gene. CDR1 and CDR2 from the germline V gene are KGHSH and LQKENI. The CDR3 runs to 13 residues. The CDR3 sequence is CASSPGQNLPQHF. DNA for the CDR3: TGTGCCAGCTCACCTGGGCAAAATCTGCCCCAGCATTTT.

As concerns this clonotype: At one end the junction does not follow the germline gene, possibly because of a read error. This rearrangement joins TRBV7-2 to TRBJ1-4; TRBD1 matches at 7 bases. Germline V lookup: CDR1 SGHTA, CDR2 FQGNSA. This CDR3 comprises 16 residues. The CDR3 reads CASSSDRESTSEKLFF. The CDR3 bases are TGTGCCAGCAGCTCCGACAGGGAGTCAACTAGTGAAAAACTGTTTTTT.

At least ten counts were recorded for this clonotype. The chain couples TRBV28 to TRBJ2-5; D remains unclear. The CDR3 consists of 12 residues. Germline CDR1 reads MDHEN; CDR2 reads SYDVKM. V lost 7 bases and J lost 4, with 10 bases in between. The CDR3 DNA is TGTGCCAGCACTCGCCAAACAGAGACCCAGTACTTC. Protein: CASTRQTETQYF.

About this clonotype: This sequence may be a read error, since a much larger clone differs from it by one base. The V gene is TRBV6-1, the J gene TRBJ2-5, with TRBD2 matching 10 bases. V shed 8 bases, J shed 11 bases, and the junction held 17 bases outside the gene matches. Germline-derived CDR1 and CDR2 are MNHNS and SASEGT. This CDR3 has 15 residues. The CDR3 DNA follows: TGTGCCAGCCAGCGGGAGGGCCATCAGTCATATGAGCAGTACTTC. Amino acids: CASQREGHQSYEQYF.

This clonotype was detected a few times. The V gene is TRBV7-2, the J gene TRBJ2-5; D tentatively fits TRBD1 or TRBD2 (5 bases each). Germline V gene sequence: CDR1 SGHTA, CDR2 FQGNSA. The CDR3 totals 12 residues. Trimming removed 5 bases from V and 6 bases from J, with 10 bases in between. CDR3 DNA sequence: TGTGCCAGCAGCCCCCGGGACCAGACCCAGTACTTC. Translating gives CASSPRDQTQYF.

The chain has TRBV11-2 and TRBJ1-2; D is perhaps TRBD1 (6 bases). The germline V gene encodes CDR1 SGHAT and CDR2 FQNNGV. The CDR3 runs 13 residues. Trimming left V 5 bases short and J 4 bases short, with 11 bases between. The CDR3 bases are TGTGCCAGCAGCCCGGTCAGGGGCTATGGCTACACCTTC. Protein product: CASSPVRGYGYTF.

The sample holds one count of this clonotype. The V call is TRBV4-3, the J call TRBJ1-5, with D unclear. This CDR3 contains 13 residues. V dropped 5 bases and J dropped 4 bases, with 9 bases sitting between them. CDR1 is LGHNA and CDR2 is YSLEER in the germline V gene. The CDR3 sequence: CASSVGRNQPQHF. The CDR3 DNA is TGCGCCAGCAGCGTGGGTCGGAATCAGCCCCAGCATTTT.

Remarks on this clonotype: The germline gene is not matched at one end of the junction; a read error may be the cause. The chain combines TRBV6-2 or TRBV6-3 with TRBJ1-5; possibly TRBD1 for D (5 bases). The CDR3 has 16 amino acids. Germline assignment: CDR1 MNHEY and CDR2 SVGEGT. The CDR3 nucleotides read TGTGCCAGCAGTTACAATTGGGGGACCGGCAATCAGCTCCAGCATTTT. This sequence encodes CASSYNWGTGNQLQHF.

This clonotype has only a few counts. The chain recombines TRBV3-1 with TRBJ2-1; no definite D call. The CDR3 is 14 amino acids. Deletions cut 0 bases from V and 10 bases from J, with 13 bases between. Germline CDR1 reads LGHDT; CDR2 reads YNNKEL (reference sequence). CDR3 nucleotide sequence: TGTGCCAGCAGCCAAGATCGCGGCCGTTTAGAGCAGTTCTTC. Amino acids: CASSQDRGRLEQFF.

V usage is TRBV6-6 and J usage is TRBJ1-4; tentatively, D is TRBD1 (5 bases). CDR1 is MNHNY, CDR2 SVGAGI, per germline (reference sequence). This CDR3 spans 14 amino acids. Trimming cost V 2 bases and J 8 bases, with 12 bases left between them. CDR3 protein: CASSYGGGEEKLFF. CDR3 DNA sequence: TGTGCCAGCAGTTACGGGGGAGGGGAGGAAAAACTGTTTTTT.

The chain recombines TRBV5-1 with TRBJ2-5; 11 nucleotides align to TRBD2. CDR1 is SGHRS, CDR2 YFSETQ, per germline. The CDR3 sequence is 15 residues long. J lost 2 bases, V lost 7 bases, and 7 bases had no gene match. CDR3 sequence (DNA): TGCGCCAGCGGAGGGGGACTAGCGGAACAAGAGACCCAGTACTTC. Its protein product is CASGGGLAEQETQYF.

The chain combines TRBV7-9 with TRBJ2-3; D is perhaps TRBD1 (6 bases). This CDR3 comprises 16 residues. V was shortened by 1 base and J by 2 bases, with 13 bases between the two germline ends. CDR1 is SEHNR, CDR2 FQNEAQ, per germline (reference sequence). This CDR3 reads CASSLEGTLNTDTQYF. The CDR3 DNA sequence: TGTGCCAGCAGCTTAGAGGGGACACTAAACACAGATACGCAGTATTTT.

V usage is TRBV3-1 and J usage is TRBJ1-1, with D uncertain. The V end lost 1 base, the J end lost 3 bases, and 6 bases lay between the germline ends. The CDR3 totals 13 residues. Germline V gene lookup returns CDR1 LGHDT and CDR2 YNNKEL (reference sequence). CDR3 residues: CASSQVSHTEAFF. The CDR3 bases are TGTGCCAGCAGCCAAGTGTCGCACACTGAAGCTTTCTTT.

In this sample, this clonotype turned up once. The CDR3 region is CASSLAPLTGSLPQHF. CDR3 coding DNA: TGTGCCAGCAGCTTAGCCCCTCTGACAGGGAGTCTGCCCCAGCATTTT. V gene TRBV7-7 combines with J gene TRBJ1-5; TRBD1 matches at 7 bases. The CDR3 runs 16 residues. Germline lookup yields CDR1 SSHAT and CDR2 FNYEAQ (reference sequence). J gave up 9 bases and V 0 bases, and 11 bases lay outside the gene matches.

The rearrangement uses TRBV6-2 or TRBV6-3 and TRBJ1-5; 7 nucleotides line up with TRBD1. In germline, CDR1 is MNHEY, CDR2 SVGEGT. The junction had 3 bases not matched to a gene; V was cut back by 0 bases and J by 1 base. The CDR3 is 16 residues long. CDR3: CASSYSNRGSNQPQHF. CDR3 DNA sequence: TGTGCCAGCAGTTACTCAAACAGGGGAAGCAATCAGCCCCAGCATTTT.

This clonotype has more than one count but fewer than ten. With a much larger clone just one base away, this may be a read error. The chain's CDR3 is CASGSGGATDNEQFF. CDR3 DNA: TGTGCCAGCGGGTCCGGCGGGGCTACGGACAATGAGCAGTTCTTC. The chain has TRBV27 and TRBJ2-1, with D possibly being TRBD2 (6 bases). Looked up from germline, CDR1 is MNHEY and CDR2 is SMNVEV (reference sequence). V lost 8 bases, J lost 5 bases, and 19 bases lay in between. The CDR3 totals 15 residues.

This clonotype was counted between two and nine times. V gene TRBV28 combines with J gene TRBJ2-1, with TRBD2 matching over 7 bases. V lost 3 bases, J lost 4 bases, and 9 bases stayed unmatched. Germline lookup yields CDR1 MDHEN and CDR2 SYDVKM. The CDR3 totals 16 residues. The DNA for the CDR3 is TGTGCCAGCAGTTTCGTGGGAGGGAGAATATACAATGAGCAGTTCTTC. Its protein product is CASSFVGGRIYNEQFF.

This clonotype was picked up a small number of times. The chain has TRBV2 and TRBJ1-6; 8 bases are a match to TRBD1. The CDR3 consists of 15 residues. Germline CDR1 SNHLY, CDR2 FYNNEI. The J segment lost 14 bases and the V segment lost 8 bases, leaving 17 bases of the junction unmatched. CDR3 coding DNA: TGTGCCAGCTACGACTGGGGTCAGGGGGCGCGGACCCTCCACTTT. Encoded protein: CASYDWGQGARTLHF.

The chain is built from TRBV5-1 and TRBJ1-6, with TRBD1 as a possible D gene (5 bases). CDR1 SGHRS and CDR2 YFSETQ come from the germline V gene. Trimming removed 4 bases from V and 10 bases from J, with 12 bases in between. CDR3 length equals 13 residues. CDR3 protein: CASSRDLRSPLHF. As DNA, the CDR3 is TGCGCCAGCAGCCGGGACTTAAGATCACCCCTCCACTTT. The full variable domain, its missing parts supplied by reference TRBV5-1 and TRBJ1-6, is KAGVTQTPRYLIKTRGQQVTLSCSPISGHRSVSWYQQTPGQGLQFLFEYFSETQRNKGNFPGRFSGRQFSNSRSEMNVSTLELGDSALYLCASSRDLRSPLHFGNGTRLTVT.

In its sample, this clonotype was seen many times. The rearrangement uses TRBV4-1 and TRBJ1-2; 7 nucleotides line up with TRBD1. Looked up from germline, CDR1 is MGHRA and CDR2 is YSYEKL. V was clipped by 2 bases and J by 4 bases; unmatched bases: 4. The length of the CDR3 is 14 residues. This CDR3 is CASSQYRGAYGYTF. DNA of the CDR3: TGCGCCAGCAGCCAATACAGGGGAGCCTATGGCTACACCTTC.

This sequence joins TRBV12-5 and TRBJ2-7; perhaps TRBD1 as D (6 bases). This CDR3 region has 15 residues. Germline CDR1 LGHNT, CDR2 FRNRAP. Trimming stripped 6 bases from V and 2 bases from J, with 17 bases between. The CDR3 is CASGAPWDKTYEQYF. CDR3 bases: TGTGCTAGTGGGGCTCCCTGGGACAAGACCTACGAGCAGTACTTC.